The 31 T cell receptor beta chains below all came from one sample that was sequenced in a study of cytomegalovirus exposure and HLA in healthy donors. PCR amplification relied on 60 Vbeta primers (plus 13 Jbeta primers). Profiled with immunoSEQ multiplex PCR; TCRdb holds only in-frame clones, not every one. The profile shows roughly 150,000 clones, approximately 79% of them singletons. The sample taken for sequencing was PBMCs. These receptors were obtained from a woman aged 50 to 60 in good health and CMV-seropositive.

This clone was seen a few times. The CDR3 loop reads CASSDRQGAREKLFF. The DNA for the CDR3 is TGTGCCAGCAGTGATCGACAGGGGGCTCGGGAAAAACTGTTTTTT. This chain connects TRBV6-1 to TRBJ1-4; 10 bases are a match to TRBD1. This CDR3 comprises 15 residues. From germline, CDR1 is MNHNS and CDR2 SASEGT. V lost 3 bases and J lost 8; bases outside the gene matches: 6.

V and J are TRBV6-5 and TRBJ2-1; 7 bases map to TRBD2. The V gene end was trimmed by 0 bases and the J gene end by 3 bases; junction bases not matched to a gene: 5. The CDR3 length is 16 residues. CDR1 is MNHEY, CDR2 SVGAGI, per germline. The chain's CDR3 is CASSYSPSGIYNEQFF. CDR3 coding DNA: TGTGCCAGCAGTTACTCTCCTAGCGGTATCTACAATGAGCAGTTCTTC.

The rearrangement links TRBV9 to TRBJ2-3; D is perhaps TRBD2 (6 bases). Germline V gene sequence: CDR1 SGDLS, CDR2 YYNGEE. The ends were cut back, 2 bases at V and 2 bases at J, with 9 bases in the middle. The CDR3 is 14 amino acids. CDR3 residues: CASSVGGNTDTQYF. CDR3 in DNA: TGTGCCAGCAGCGTGGGCGGGAACACAGATACGCAGTATTTT.

The chain joins TRBV4-1 to TRBJ1-2, with a possible D match to TRBD1 (6 bases). V lost 0 bases, J lost 4 bases, and 15 bases lay in between. Germline CDR1 is MGHRA and CDR2 is YSYEKL. This CDR3 is 16 amino acids long. For the CDR3, the DNA is TGCGCCAGCAGCCAAGAACGACAGGCTCTCATCTATGGCTACACCTTC. Translation: CASSQERQALIYGYTF.

This chain uses TRBV7-9 with TRBJ2-1; no firm D call. Trimming pared 11 bases from V and 4 bases from J, leaving 12 bases between. Germline CDR1 is SEHNR and CDR2 is FQNEAQ (reference sequence). The CDR3 covers 12 residues. DNA of the CDR3: TGTGCCCTCGGTGCTCTTTACAATGAGCAGTTCTTC. It encodes CALGALYNEQFF.

J is TRBJ2-7 and V is TRBV7-2, with D uncertain. CDR1 is SGHTA, CDR2 FQGNSA, per germline. Trimming removed 2 bases at V and 2 bases at J, with 7 bases between. This CDR3 comprises 13 residues. The CDR3: CASSLSGPYEQYF. The CDR3 nucleotides read TGTGCCAGCAGCTTATCAGGCCCCTACGAGCAGTACTTC.

The chain has TRBV19 and TRBJ2-3; 7 bases are shared with TRBD1. Germline CDR1 LNHDA, CDR2 SQIVND (reference sequence). J was trimmed by 2 bases and V by 9 bases; bases with no gene match: 8. The CDR3 is 14 amino acids. CDR3 loop: CASNDGQATDTQYF. CDR3 nucleotides: TGTGCCAGCAACGATGGACAGGCCACAGATACGCAGTATTTT.

This clone was counted only a few times. The genes are TRBV2 and TRBJ1-5, with unresolved D. This CDR3 is 14 amino acids long. Trimming left V 4 bases short and J 1 base short, with 8 bases between. In germline, CDR1 is SNHLY, CDR2 FYNNEI. CDR3: CASSGELSNQPQHF. DNA of the CDR3: TGTGCCAGCAGTGGGGAGTTGAGCAATCAGCCCCAGCATTTT.

This clone was seen once. The rearrangement links TRBV5-6 to TRBJ2-2; D not resolved. This CDR3 is built from 12 residues. The V gene lost 4 bases and the J gene lost 5 bases, with 6 bases spanning the gap. Germline CDR1 reads SGHDT; CDR2 reads YYEEEE. CDR3 coding DNA: TGTGCCAGCAGCCAATTTACCGGGGAGCTGTTTTTT. Translated, it gives CASSQFTGELFF.

J is TRBJ1-3 and V is TRBV7-6; a possible D gene is TRBD1 (5 bases). CDR3 size: 18 residues. V was trimmed by 0 bases and J by 4 bases, leaving 19 bases between them. CDR1 and CDR2 from the germline V gene are SGHVS and FNYEAQ. CDR3 sequence: CASSLAFGQGEAGNTIYF. The CDR3 bases are TGTGCCAGCAGCTTAGCGTTCGGGCAGGGTGAAGCCGGAAACACCATATATTTT. Based on the CDR3 plus reference TRBV7-6 and TRBJ1-3, the full variable domain is GAGVSQSPRYKVTKRGQDVALRCDPISGHVSLYWYRQALGQGPEFLTYFNYEAQQDKSGLPNDRFSAERPEGSISTLTIQRTEQRDSAMYRCASSLAFGQGEAGNTIYFGEGSWLTVV.

CDR3 nucleotides: TGTGCCAGCTCACCGCTGTCTAGCGGGGAGTACAATGAGCAGTTCTTC. It yields the protein CASSPLSSGEYNEQFF. The chain joins TRBV18 to TRBJ2-1; 9 bases match TRBD2. After removal of 3 bases from V and 4 bases from J, the junction contained 7 bases not matched to a gene. The CDR3 contains 16 residues. CDR1 is KGHSH and CDR2 is LQKENI in the germline V gene.

Concerning this clone: This specimen includes other DNA sequences encoding the same CDR3. The rearrangement joins TRBV19 to TRBJ2-7, with a possible D match to TRBD1 (5 bases). Trimming removed 0 bases from V and 4 bases from J, with 7 bases in between. This CDR3 has 13 residues. Germline values: CDR1 LNHDA, CDR2 SQIVND (reference sequence). CDR3 nucleotides: TGTGCCAGTAGTATAGATCCAGGGTACGAGCAGTACTTC. It codes for CASSIDPGYEQYF.

The J gene is TRBJ2-3, the V gene TRBV5-1; D is perhaps TRBD1 (5 bases). V lost 0 bases and J lost 4, with 6 bases in between. There are 13 residues in the CDR3. CDR1 SGHRS and CDR2 YFSETQ come from the germline V gene. The CDR3 region is CASSLGGADTQYF. The DNA for the CDR3 is TGCGCCAGCAGCTTGGGGGGCGCAGATACGCAGTATTTT.

This chain uses TRBV6-5 with TRBJ2-7; tentatively, D is TRBD1 (6 bases). The CDR3 loop spans 14 amino acids. Trimming shortened V by 4 bases and J by 7 bases, and 17 bases separated the two germline ends. CDR1 and CDR2 from the germline V gene are MNHEY and SVGAGI. This CDR3 reads CASSLNRAPWEQYF. CDR3 DNA: TGTGCCAGCAGTTTAAACAGGGCCCCCTGGGAGCAGTACTTC.

This chain uses TRBV29-1 with TRBJ2-7; 7 nucleotides agree with TRBD1. The germline CDR1 and CDR2 sequences are SQVTM and ANQGSEA. Trimming removed 5 bases from V and 3 bases from J; junction bases left unmatched: 4. The CDR3 is made up of 12 amino acids. This CDR3 is CSVIGDSYEQYF. DNA of the CDR3: TGCAGCGTTATTGGGGACAGCTACGAGCAGTACTTC.

This chain connects TRBV5-1 to TRBJ2-1, with D perhaps TRBD2 (6 bases). This CDR3 spans 14 amino acids. Trimming cost V 0 bases and J 3 bases, with 7 bases left between them. Germline loops: CDR1 SGHRS, CDR2 YFSETQ. The DNA of the CDR3 is TGCGCCAGCAGCTTGGCGGGGGTCTACAATGAGCAGTTCTTC. Translation: CASSLAGVYNEQFF.

This chain joins TRBV18 and TRBJ2-2, with a weak D call TRBD1 (5 bases). CDR1 KGHSH and CDR2 LQKENI come from the germline V gene. V shed 6 bases and J shed 5 bases, with 16 bases lying between them. CDR3 length equals 15 residues. The CDR3, as DNA: TGTGCCAGCTCGTACCGGACAATCCAAACCGGGGAGCTGTTTTTT. Protein product: CASSYRTIQTGELFF.

Here the CDR3 DNA reads TGTGCCAGCAGCCCAGGGTCCGGCTACACCTTC. Amino acid sequence: CASSPGSGYTF. The chain has TRBV5-6 and TRBJ1-2; tentatively, D is TRBD1 (5 bases). CDR1 and CDR2 (germline): SGHDT, YYEEEE. This CDR3 has 11 residues. V was trimmed by 4 bases and J by 8 bases, leaving 9 bases between them.

J is TRBJ2-7 and V is TRBV11-2, with D hard to call. Trimming shortened V by 3 bases and J by 0 bases, and 9 bases separated the two germline ends. The CDR3 totals 14 residues. The germline V gene has CDR1 SGHAT and CDR2 FQNNGV. The DNA for the CDR3 is TGTGCCAGCAGCTTTACACAGACCTCCTACGAGCAGTACTTC. Protein product: CASSFTQTSYEQYF.

Here the CDR3 reads CASSLDPNSGELFF. The CDR3 bases are TGTGCCAGCAGCTTGGATCCAAACTCCGGGGAGCTGTTTTTT. V gene TRBV5-4 combines with J gene TRBJ2-2; D gene uncertain. Between the trimmed V and J ends, which lost 0 bases and 6 bases, there was a span of 9 bases. CDR3 length: 14 residues. Germline values: CDR1 SGHNT, CDR2 YYREEE (reference sequence).

The chain couples TRBV5-5 to TRBJ2-1; tentative D call: TRBD2 (6 bases). The CDR3 loop spans 16 amino acids. CDR1 and CDR2 (germline): SGHKS, YYEKEE (reference sequence). Trimming took 1 base from V and 3 from J, leaving 14 bases between them. In nucleotides, the CDR3 is TGTGCCAGCAGCTTGCATCCAGCGGGTAACTACAATGAGCAGTTCTTC. Translating gives CASSLHPAGNYNEQFF.

This chain uses TRBV19 with TRBJ2-1, with TRBD2 matching over 12 bases. Germline trimming cut 5 bases from V and 6 bases from J; bases unmatched to any gene: 8. The CDR3 is made up of 16 amino acids. The germline V gene has CDR1 LNHDA and CDR2 SQIVND (reference sequence). The CDR3 sequence: CASSGPSGGEGNEQFF. CDR3 nucleotides: TGTGCCAGTAGTGGGCCTAGCGGGGGGGAAGGCAATGAGCAGTTCTTC.

This clone is a singleton in its sample. This chain uses TRBV5-1 with TRBJ2-1; the match to TRBD1 covers 11 bases. CDR3 length: 15 amino acids. J gave up 6 bases and V 3 bases, and 5 bases lay outside the gene matches. CDR1 is SGHRS and CDR2 is YFSETQ in the germline V gene. The CDR3 here is CASSYGQGAINEQFF. The CDR3 DNA reads TGCGCCAGCAGCTACGGACAGGGGGCGATCAATGAGCAGTTCTTC. Full variable domain (rest looked up from reference TRBV5-1 and TRBJ2-1): KAGVTQTPRYLIKTRGQQVTLSCSPISGHRSVSWYQQTPGQGLQFLFEYFSETQRNKGNFPGRFSGRQFSNSRSEMNVSTLELGDSALYLCASSYGQGAINEQFFGPGTRLTVL.

The chain links TRBV5-1 to TRBJ2-1, with D perhaps matching TRBD1 (6 bases). The CDR3 totals 14 residues. Trimming cost V 4 bases and J 8 bases, with 16 bases left between them. The germline CDR1 and CDR2 sequences are SGHRS and YFSETQ. CDR3 region: CASSHEYRVHEQFF. In nucleotides, the CDR3 is TGCGCCAGCAGCCACGAGTACAGGGTTCATGAGCAGTTCTTC.

This rearrangement joins TRBV30 to TRBJ1-2; 7 bases fit TRBD1. Germline V gene sequence: CDR1 GTSNPN, CDR2 SVGIG (reference sequence). V lost 2 bases and J lost 0; bases outside the gene matches: 6. The CDR3 consists of 15 residues. The CDR3 bases are TGTGCCTGGAGTACCGACAGGGTAACTAACTATGGCTACACCTTC. Translated, it gives CAWSTDRVTNYGYTF. The whole variable domain, filled in from reference TRBV30 and TRBJ1-2, reads SQTIHQWPATLVQPVGSPLSLECTVEGTSNPNLYWYRQAAGRGLQLLFYSVGIGQISSEVPQNLSASRPQDRQFILSSKKLLLSDSGFYLCAWSTDRVTNYGYTFGSGTRLTVV.

The CDR3 region has the DNA TGTGCCAGCACAGGACAGGGCCACGGGACCCAGCATTTT. The encoded protein is CASTGQGHGTQHF. This rearrangement joins TRBV6-1 to TRBJ1-5, with TRBD1 matching 8 bases. V lost 7 bases, J lost 11 bases, and 10 bases stayed unmatched. The CDR3 extends over 13 amino acids. Looked up from germline, CDR1 is MNHNS and CDR2 is SASEGT.

This chain joins TRBV5-1 and TRBJ2-1, with a tentative D call TRBD1 (6 bases). V was trimmed by 5 bases and J by 7 bases, leaving 10 bases between them. The CDR3 is 12 amino acids. Germline V lookup: CDR1 SGHRS, CDR2 YFSETQ. CDR3 residues: CASREQGNEQFF. The CDR3 DNA follows: TGCGCCAGCAGAGAACAGGGTAATGAGCAGTTCTTC.

The chain links TRBV2 to TRBJ2-7, with 9 bases aligning to TRBD1. CDR3 length: 14 residues. Germline assignment: CDR1 SNHLY and CDR2 FYNNEI. V dropped 3 bases and J dropped 2; count of bases not matched to a gene: 2. The CDR3, as DNA: TGTGCCAGCAGTGACGGGACAGGGACCTACGAGCAGTACTTC. Amino acid sequence: CASSDGTGTYEQYF.

This chain connects TRBV7-2 to TRBJ1-4; 10 nucleotides line up with TRBD1. This CDR3 has 15 amino acids. Germline V gene lookup returns CDR1 SGHTA and CDR2 FQGNSA. After removal of 4 bases from V and 6 bases from J, the junction contained 5 bases not matched to a gene. The CDR3 sequence is CASSSRQGADEKLFF. The CDR3 nucleotides read TGTGCCAGCAGCTCCCGACAGGGGGCGGATGAAAAACTGTTTTTT. The entire variable domain, with the rest obtained from reference TRBV7-2 and TRBJ1-4, is as follows: GAGVSQSPSNKVTEKGKDVELRCDPISGHTALYWYRQSLGQGLEFLIYFQGNSAPDKSGLPSDRFSAERTGGSVSTLTIQRTQQEDSAVYLCASSSRQGADEKLFFGSGTQLSVL.

This chain uses TRBV7-9 with TRBJ1-1; no clear D gene. The CDR3 loop spans 11 amino acids. Germline V lookup: CDR1 SEHNR, CDR2 FQNEAQ (reference sequence). Trimming took off 2 bases at V and 7 bases at J, with 5 bases between the two ends. The CDR3 spells CASSLPGEAFF. The CDR3 DNA is TGTGCCAGCAGCTTACCGGGTGAAGCTTTCTTT.

This chain uses TRBV7-9 with TRBJ2-2; tentatively, D is TRBD2 (5 bases). The germline V and J ends were trimmed by 4 bases and 0 bases, with 9 bases remaining between them. The germline gives CDR1 SEHNR, CDR2 FQNEAQ (reference sequence). This CDR3 has 15 residues. CDR3 amino acids: CASSSPAANTGELFF. The CDR3 DNA sequence: TGTGCCAGCAGCTCCCCAGCGGCGAACACCGGGGAGCTGTTTTTT.